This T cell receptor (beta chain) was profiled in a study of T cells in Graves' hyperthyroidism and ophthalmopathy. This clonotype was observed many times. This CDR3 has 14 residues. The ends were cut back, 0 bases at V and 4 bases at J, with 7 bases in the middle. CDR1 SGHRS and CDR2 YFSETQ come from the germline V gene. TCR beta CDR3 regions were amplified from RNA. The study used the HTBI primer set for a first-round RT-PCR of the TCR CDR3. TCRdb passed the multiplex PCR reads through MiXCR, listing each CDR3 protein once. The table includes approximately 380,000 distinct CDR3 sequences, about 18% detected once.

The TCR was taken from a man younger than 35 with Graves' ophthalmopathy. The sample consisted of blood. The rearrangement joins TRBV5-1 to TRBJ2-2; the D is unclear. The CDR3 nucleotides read TGCGCCAGCAGCTTGGATAGGTTCACCGGGGAGCTGTTTTTT. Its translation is CASSLDRFTGELFF.